The 27 T cell receptor beta chains below were found in one sample sequenced in a study of T cell responses to AZD1222 COVID-19 vaccine. Sequenced by immunoSEQ multiplex PCR; TCRdb stores in-frame clones only, minus some. The sample lists some 150,000 clones; 90% were seen once. Specimen: peripheral blood, collected on day 0 of AZD1222 vaccination. Receptors were obtained from an adult in good health.

The chain carries TRBV12-3 or TRBV12-4 and TRBJ1-1; D unclear. This CDR3 contains 12 residues. Trimming removed 5 bases at V and 2 bases at J, with 6 bases between. The CDR3 here is CASSGDNTEAFF. The DNA for the CDR3 is TGTGCCAGCAGTGGAGATAACACTGAAGCTTTCTTT.

The chain is built from TRBV12-5 and TRBJ1-5, with unresolved D. This CDR3 has 13 amino acids. Germline V gene sequence: CDR1 LGHNT, CDR2 FRNRAP. Trimming removed 6 bases from V and 5 bases from J, with 11 bases in between. DNA of the CDR3: TGTGCTAGTGGCCTAGACATTTATCAGCCCCAGCATTTT. It specifies CASGLDIYQPQHF.

V and J are TRBV7-9 and TRBJ2-2; D not resolved. V lost 5 bases and J lost 7, with 14 bases in between. The CDR3 consists of 14 residues. In germline, CDR1 is SEHNR, CDR2 FQNEAQ (reference sequence). The CDR3 region is CASSLEMLFGELFF. The DNA of the CDR3 is TGTGCCAGCAGCCTAGAGATGTTATTCGGGGAGCTGTTTTTT. The full variable domain, completed using reference TRBV7-9 and TRBJ2-2, is DTGVSQNPRHKITKRGQNVTFRCDPISEHNRLYWYRQTLGQGPEFLTYFQNEAQLEKSRLLSDRFSAERPKGSFSTLEIQRTEQGDSAMYLCASSLEMLFGELFFGEGSRLTVL.

The V and J genes are TRBV4-2 and TRBJ2-2, with 10 bases lining up with TRBD1. This CDR3 comprises 18 residues. The V gene end was trimmed by 4 bases and the J gene end by 3 bases; junction bases not matched to a gene: 11. CDR1 is LGHNA, CDR2 YNFKEQ, per germline. The CDR3 DNA reads TGTGCCAGCAGCCCCACCGACAGGGGGCCGAAGGACACCGGGGAGCTGTTTTTT. Translating it yields CASSPTDRGPKDTGELFF.

This chain connects TRBV10-3 to TRBJ1-3; D is possibly TRBD1 (6 bases). Deletions cut 8 bases from V and 4 bases from J, with 12 bases between. CDR3 length equals 13 residues. Germline lookup yields CDR1 ENHRY and CDR2 SYGVKD. DNA for the CDR3: TGTGCCATCCGGGCAGGGGACGGAAACACCATATATTTT. This codes for CAIRAGDGNTIYF.

The genes are TRBV25-1 and TRBJ1-2, with D unclear. Trimming took 1 base from V and 0 from J, leaving 3 bases between them. Germline values: CDR1 MGHDK, CDR2 SYGVNS. The CDR3 loop spans 13 amino acids. In DNA, the CDR3 is TGTGCCAGCAGTGAATCTACTAACTATGGCTACACCTTC. Translating gives CASSESTNYGYTF.

The chain joins TRBV5-4 to TRBJ2-7; TRBD2 aligns across 10 bases. With 4 bases clipped from V and 2 bases from J, the junction kept 9 bases outside the gene matches. CDR3 length equals 16 residues. CDR1 is SGHNT and CDR2 is YYREEE in the germline V gene (reference sequence). For the CDR3, the DNA is TGTGCCAGCAGCCTTGATAGCGGGAGGACGACCTACGAGCAGTACTTC. It translates to CASSLDSGRTTYEQYF.

The gene calls are TRBV19 and TRBJ1-1; D not resolved. Trimming pared 7 bases from V and 0 bases from J, leaving 9 bases between. This CDR3 is 13 amino acids long. Germline CDR1 and CDR2: LNHDA and SQIVND (reference sequence). The CDR3 DNA follows: TGTGCCAGTACCAATCTATTGAACACTGAAGCTTTCTTT. The encoded protein is CASTNLLNTEAFF.

J is TRBJ2-1 and V is TRBV11-2; TRBD1 agrees at 9 bases. V trimming: 3 bases; J trimming: 4 bases; junction bases outside the gene matches: 4. Germline V CDR1 and CDR2: SGHAT, FQNNGV. The CDR3 loop spans 15 amino acids. CDR3 in DNA: TGTGCCAGCAGCTTCGGACAGGGGACTTACAATGAGCAGTTCTTC. This translates into CASSFGQGTYNEQFF.

This clone was found a few times. The chain uses TRBV18 and TRBJ1-5; TRBD1 might be the D (6 bases). CDR1 KGHSH and CDR2 LQKENI come from the germline V gene. Trimming took 2 bases from V and 3 from J, leaving 8 bases between them. This CDR3 has 14 amino acids. This CDR3 reads CASSPSGDNQPQHF. The CDR3 coding sequence is TGTGCCAGCTCACCATCAGGGGACAATCAGCCCCAGCATTTT.

V is TRBV12-3 or TRBV12-4 and J is TRBJ1-1; D uncertain. This CDR3 is built from 12 residues. The V and J ends lost 7 bases and 1 base respectively, with 7 bases between them. The CDR3, as DNA: TGTGCCAGCAAACATTCGAACACTGAAGCTTTCTTT. Protein: CASKHSNTEAFF.

This chain joins TRBV6-1 and TRBJ1-5; D might be TRBD1 (5 bases). CDR3 length equals 15 residues. Trimming cost V 2 bases and J 3 bases, with 11 bases left between them. Germline lookup yields CDR1 MNHNS and CDR2 SASEGT. The CDR3 coding sequence is TGTGCCAGCAGTGAAAGGGGCAGGCTCAATCAGCCCCAGCATTTT. It yields the protein CASSERGRLNQPQHF.

CDR3 sequence reads: CASSHDRRETQYF. CDR3 nucleotide sequence: TGTGCCAGCAGTCACGACAGAAGGGAGACCCAGTACTTC. The chain joins TRBV12-3 or TRBV12-4 to TRBJ2-5, with D possibly TRBD1 on 5 matching bases. V lost 5 bases and J lost 5, with 12 bases in between. This CDR3 has 13 amino acids.

The chain combines TRBV9 with TRBJ1-2; D unclear. This CDR3 spans 15 amino acids. Germline CDR1 reads SGDLS; CDR2 reads YYNGEE. The ends were cut back, 0 bases at V and 1 base at J, with 10 bases in the middle. The CDR3 loop is CASSVGGTYNYGYTF. The CDR3 bases are TGTGCCAGCAGCGTAGGGGGAACCTATAACTATGGCTACACCTTC.

This chain joins TRBV27 and TRBJ1-5; the match to TRBD1 covers 7 bases. The CDR3 loop spans 18 amino acids. Per the germline V gene, CDR1 is MNHEY and CDR2 is SMNVEV (reference sequence). V shed 5 bases and J 2 bases; nucleotides not matched to a gene: 15. CDR3 protein: CASSTYPPPGTGNQPQHF. The CDR3 nucleotides read TGTGCCAGCAGTACTTATCCCCCACCCGGGACAGGCAATCAGCCCCAGCATTTT.

The CDR3 region has the DNA TGTGCCAGCAGCTTAAGTTCTGGACAGGGCCTCTCCTACAATGAGCAGTTCTTC. Translating it yields CASSLSSGQGLSYNEQFF. The V call is TRBV7-2, the J call TRBJ2-1; TRBD1 matches at 8 bases. In germline, CDR1 is SGHTA, CDR2 FQGNSA. The ends lost 2 bases at V and 0 bases at J; junction bases unmatched: 9. CDR3 length: 18 amino acids.

The table lists this clone with a few counts. This chain links TRBV27 with TRBJ2-1; no clear D. Per the germline V gene, CDR1 is MNHEY and CDR2 is SMNVEV (reference sequence). The CDR3 is made up of 13 amino acids. V was clipped by 3 bases and J by 4 bases, with 7 bases between them. The CDR3 region has the DNA TGTGCCAGCAGTTTCTCGGTTTACAATGAGCAGTTCTTC. This translates into CASSFSVYNEQFF.

This rearrangement joins TRBV7-8 to TRBJ1-5; no clear D gene. CDR3 length: 13 residues. V was shortened by 0 bases and J by 4 bases, with 4 bases between the two germline ends. The germline CDR1 and CDR2 sequences are SGHVS and FQNEAQ. CDR3 coding DNA: TGTGCCAGCAGCTTAGCCGAAAATCAGCCCCAGCATTTT. Translation gives CASSLAENQPQHF.

This chain links TRBV18 with TRBJ2-7; 9 positions agree with TRBD1. The CDR3 sequence is 14 residues long. Losses at the gene ends were 3 bases for V and 4 bases for J; bases not matched to a gene: 4. Germline-derived CDR1 and CDR2 are KGHSH and LQKENI. This CDR3 is CASSPWDRVYEQYF. In nucleotides, the CDR3 is TGTGCCAGCTCACCCTGGGACAGGGTTTACGAGCAGTACTTC.

J is TRBJ2-7 and V is TRBV19; either TRBD1 or TRBD2 may supply D (6 bases each). Trimming removed 1 base at V and 7 bases at J, with 14 bases between. Germline V gene data show CDR1 as LNHDA and CDR2 as SQIVND (reference sequence). This CDR3 is 14 amino acids long. The CDR3 spells CASSIATGAQEQYF. For the CDR3, the DNA is TGTGCCAGTAGTATAGCGACGGGGGCGCAGGAGCAGTACTTC.

This chain joins TRBV10-3 and TRBJ2-1, with D possibly TRBD1 on 6 matching bases. This CDR3 has 13 residues. V lost 5 bases to trimming and J lost 9 bases, with 14 bases between them. Germline V CDR1 and CDR2: ENHRY, SYGVKD. The CDR3 DNA follows: TGTGCCATCAGTACAGACAGGACGGGTGAGCAGTTCTTC. Translated: CAISTDRTGEQFF.

The V and J genes are TRBV7-3 and TRBJ2-1; TRBD2 matches 7 bases. V shed 5 bases, J shed 5 bases, and the junction held 6 bases outside the gene matches. The length of the CDR3 is 14 residues. Germline V gene lookup returns CDR1 SGHTA and CDR2 FQGTGA. The CDR3 nucleotides are TGTGCCAGCAGCGTAAGAGGACTAGACAATGAGCAGTTCTTC. It is translated as CASSVRGLDNEQFF.

This sequence joins TRBV18 and TRBJ2-2, with 9 bases lining up with TRBD2. The CDR3 has 17 residues. The J segment lost 6 bases and the V segment lost 1 base, leaving 9 bases of the junction unmatched. Germline V CDR1 and CDR2: KGHSH, LQKENI. This CDR3 is CASSPQGTSYSAGELFF. The CDR3 coding sequence is TGTGCCAGCTCACCACAGGGGACTAGCTATAGCGCCGGGGAGCTGTTTTTT.

This chain joins TRBV28 and TRBJ2-7; D not certain. Germline V CDR1 and CDR2: MDHEN, SYDVKM. This CDR3 comprises 11 residues. The ends were cut back, 5 bases at V and 2 bases at J, with 4 bases in the middle. CDR3 region: CASSTTYEQYF. The DNA of the CDR3 is TGTGCCAGCAGTACTACCTACGAGCAGTACTTC.

The V and J genes are TRBV28 and TRBJ1-1, with unresolved D. The CDR3 loop spans 12 amino acids. Germline V gene data show CDR1 as MDHEN and CDR2 as SYDVKM. V lost 3 bases to trimming and J lost 5 bases, with 7 bases between them. The DNA of the CDR3 is TGTGCCAGCAGTTTGGGAGTAACTGAAGCTTTCTTT. Amino acids: CASSLGVTEAFF.

The chain recombines TRBV5-8 with TRBJ2-7, with 9 bases matching TRBD1. V lost 4 bases, J lost 5 bases, and 7 bases stayed unmatched. The germline gives CDR1 SGHTS, CDR2 YDEGEE. This CDR3 has 14 residues. CDR3 DNA: TGTGCCAGCAGCGGGTGGACAGGGGAAGACGAGCAGTACTTC. Protein: CASSGWTGEDEQYF.

The V call is TRBV13, the J call TRBJ2-1, with TRBD1 as a possible D gene (6 bases). V was trimmed by 5 bases and J by 2 bases, leaving 16 bases between them. Germline V gene data show CDR1 as PRHDT and CDR2 as FYEKMQ (reference sequence). This CDR3 region has 16 residues. The CDR3 reads CASSLYRVSTYNEQFF. CDR3 in DNA: TGTGCCAGCAGCCTGTACAGGGTTTCAACCTACAATGAGCAGTTCTTC.